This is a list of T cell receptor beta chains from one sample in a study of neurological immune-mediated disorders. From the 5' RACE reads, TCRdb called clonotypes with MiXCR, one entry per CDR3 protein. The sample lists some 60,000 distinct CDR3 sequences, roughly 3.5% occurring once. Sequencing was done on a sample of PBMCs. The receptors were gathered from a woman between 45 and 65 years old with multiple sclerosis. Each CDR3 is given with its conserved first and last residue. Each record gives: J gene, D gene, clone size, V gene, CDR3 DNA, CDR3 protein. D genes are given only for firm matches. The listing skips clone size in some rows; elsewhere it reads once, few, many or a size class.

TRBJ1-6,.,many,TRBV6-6,TGTGCCAGCAGTTATTCGGGGGCTGGTTCACCCCTCCACTTT,CASSYSGAGSPLHF
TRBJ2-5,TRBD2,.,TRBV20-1,TGCAGTGCTAGAGATACGCGGGAGGGCCTCGTTTTAGGGACCCAGTACTTC,CSARDTREGLVLGTQYF
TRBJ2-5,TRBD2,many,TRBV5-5,TGTGCCAGCGCGGGGGGGGCAGTACAAGAGACCCAGTACTTC,CASAGGAVQETQYF
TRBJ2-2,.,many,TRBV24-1,TGTGCCACCAGTGAGTACAGCGCGAACACCGGGGAGCTGTTTTTT,CATSEYSANTGELFF
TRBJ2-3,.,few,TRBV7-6,TGTGCCAGCAGCCCGCTTACGACCGGAACAGATACGCAGTATTTT,CASSPLTTGTDTQYF
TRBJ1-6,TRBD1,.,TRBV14,TGTGCCAGCAGCCAAGGACAGGGGGCCGCATCACCCCTCAACTTT,CASSQGQGAASPLNF
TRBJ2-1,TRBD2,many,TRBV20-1,TGCAGTGCTAGAGATTGGCCGGGGGGGAATGAGCAGTTCTTC,CSARDWPGGNEQFF
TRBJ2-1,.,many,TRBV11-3,TGTGCCAGCAGCTCCTCCGGGTCAGGGTCCCCTTGGGGCAATGAGCAGTTCTTC,CASSSSGSGSPWGNEQFF
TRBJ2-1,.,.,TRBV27,TGTGCCAGCAGTTTACTGGACCGGGGGAGCAATGAGCAGTTCTTC,CASSLLDRGSNEQFF
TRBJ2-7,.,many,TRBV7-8,TGTGCCAGCAGCTCTAATCAATACTACGAGCAGTACTTC,CASSSNQYYEQYF
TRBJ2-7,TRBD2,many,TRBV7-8,TGTGCCAGCAGCTTAGCGCTATTAGCGGGGGACGAGCAGTACTTC,CASSLALLAGDEQYF
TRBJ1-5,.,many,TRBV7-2,TGTGCCAGCAGCACCCGGGGGGGGGTTCAGCCCCAGCATTTT,CASSTRGGVQPQHF
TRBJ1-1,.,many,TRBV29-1,TGCAGCGTAGAGTGGGGGCGAGACACTGAAGCTTTCTTT,CSVEWGRDTEAFF
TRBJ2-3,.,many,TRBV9,TGTGCCAGCAGCCCCCGCACAGATACGCAGTATTTT,CASSPRTDTQYF
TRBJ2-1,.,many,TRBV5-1,TGCGCCAGCAGCTTGGTGGAGGGTCCCTACAATGAGCAGTTCTTC,CASSLVEGPYNEQFF
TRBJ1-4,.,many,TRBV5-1,TGCGCCAGCAGCTTGGATCCCGGGGGAAACGAAAAACTGTTTTTT,CASSLDPGGNEKLFF
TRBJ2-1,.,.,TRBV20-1,TGCAGTGCCCCCCCCCGCGGGTACAATGAGCAGTTCTTC,CSAPPRGYNEQFF
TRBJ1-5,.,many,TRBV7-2,TGTGCCAGCAGCCCAGCTATAGTGGGGAATCAGCCCCAGCATTTT,CASSPAIVGNQPQHF
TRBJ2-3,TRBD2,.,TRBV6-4,TGTGCCAGCAGTGTACGGGGGGAGGCAGATACGCAGTATTTT,CASSVRGEADTQYF
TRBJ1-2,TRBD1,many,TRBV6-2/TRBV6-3,TGTGCCAGCAGGCTCCGGGACAGTTCTTATTCTAACTATGGCTACACCTTC,CASRLRDSSYSNYGYTF
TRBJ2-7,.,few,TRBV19,TGTGCCAGTAGTATAGGGGACAAGCGGGAGCAGTACTTC,CASSIGDKREQYF
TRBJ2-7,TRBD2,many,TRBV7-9,TGTGCCAGCAGCGTACACGGGACTAACTACGAGCAGTACTTC,CASSVHGTNYEQYF
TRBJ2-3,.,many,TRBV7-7,TGTGCTAGCAGGACCCCCACAGATACGCAGTATTTT,CASRTPTDTQYF
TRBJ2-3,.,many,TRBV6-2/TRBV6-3,TGTGCCAGCAGTTGGGCAGGGACAGATACGCAGTATTTT,CASSWAGTDTQYF
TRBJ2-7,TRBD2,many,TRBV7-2,TGTGCCAGCAGCCAGCGGGAGGGAACCTACGAGCAGTACTTC,CASSQREGTYEQYF
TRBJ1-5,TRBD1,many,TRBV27,TGTGCCAGCAGAATAAGGGGGCTGAGCAATCAGCCCCAGCATTTT,CASRIRGLSNQPQHF
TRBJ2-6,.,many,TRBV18,TGTGCCAGCTCAGGGGACTCTATTATCGGGGCCAACGTCCTGACTTTC,CASSGDSIIGANVLTF
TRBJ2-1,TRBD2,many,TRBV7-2,TGTGCCAGCAGCTTCGCGGGAGGGCCGGTCAATGAGCAGTTCTTC,CASSFAGGPVNEQFF
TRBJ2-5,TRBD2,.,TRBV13,TGTGCCAGCGGAGGGAGGGGTCCCCCGATGGAGACCCAGTACTTC,CASGGRGPPMETQYF
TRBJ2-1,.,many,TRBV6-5,TGTGCCAGCAGTTACGACCTAAAGGAGTTCTTC,CASSYDLKEFF
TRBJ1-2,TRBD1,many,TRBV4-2,TGTGCCAGCAGCCGACCGGGACAGGAAAAATATGGCTACACCTTC,CASSRPGQEKYGYTF
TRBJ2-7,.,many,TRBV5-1,TGCGCCAGCAGCTTGGGTCACAGGGACTACGAGCAGTACTTC,CASSLGHRDYEQYF
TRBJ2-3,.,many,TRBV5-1,TGCGCCAGCAGCTTGGCAGGCAGAGGTAGCACAGATACGCAGTATTTT,CASSLAGRGSTDTQYF
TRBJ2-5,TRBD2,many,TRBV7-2,TGTGCCAGCAGCGCCACTAGCGGGAGTTATGAGACCCAGTACTTC,CASSATSGSYETQYF
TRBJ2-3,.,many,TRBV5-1,TGCGCCAGCAGCTTGACAGGTCTGACCACAGATACGCAGTATTTT,CASSLTGLTTDTQYF
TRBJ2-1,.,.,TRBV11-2,TGTGCCAGCAGCTTGGGATCAAAGGGAAATGAGCAGTTCTTC,CASSLGSKGNEQFF
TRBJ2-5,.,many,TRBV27,TGTGCCAGCAGTGCGGGACCTGAAGAGACCCAGTACTTC,CASSAGPEETQYF
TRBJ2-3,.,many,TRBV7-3,TGTGCCAGCAGCCATCCAACAGATACGCAGTATTTT,CASSHPTDTQYF
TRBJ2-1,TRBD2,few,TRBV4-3,TGCGCCAGCAGCCAGAATCAAGGACTAGCGGGATACTACAATGAGCAGTTCTTC,CASSQNQGLAGYYNEQFF
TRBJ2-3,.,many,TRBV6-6,TGTGCCAGCACCCTCTCCCATTCCACAGATACGCAGTATTTT,CASTLSHSTDTQYF
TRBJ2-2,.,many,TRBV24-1,TGTGCCACCACACAGGGATTTGCCGGGGAGCTGTTTTTT,CATTQGFAGELFF
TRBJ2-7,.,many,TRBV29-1,TGCAGCGTTTCCCCCAACGGGGCCAAATACGAGCAGTACTTC,CSVSPNGAKYEQYF
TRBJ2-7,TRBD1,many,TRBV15,TGTGCCACCAGCTCGGGACAGGGCTACGAGCAGTACTTC,CATSSGQGYEQYF
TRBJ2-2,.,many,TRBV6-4,TGTGCCAGCACCTCCAGTGGGGACTTTACCGGGGAGCTGTTTTTT,CASTSSGDFTGELFF
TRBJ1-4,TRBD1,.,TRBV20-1,TGCAGTGCTAGCGGCCGGGGACAGGGAGGTGAAAAACTGTTTTTT,CSASGRGQGGEKLFF
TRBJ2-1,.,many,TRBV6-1,TGTGCCAGCACCAGACAGAACAATGAGCAGTTCTTC,CASTRQNNEQFF
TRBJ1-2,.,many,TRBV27,TGTGCCAGCAGTTGGGGGGGTGGCGGAGCGTATGGCTACACCTTC,CASSWGGGGAYGYTF
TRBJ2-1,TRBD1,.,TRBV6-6,TGTGCCAGCAGTCCCCGGGGACAGTTTTTCAATGAGCAGTTCTTC,CASSPRGQFFNEQFF
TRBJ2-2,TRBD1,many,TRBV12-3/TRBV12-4,TGTGCCAGCGGCCAGGGGGCCGGGGAGCTGTTTTTT,CASGQGAGELFF
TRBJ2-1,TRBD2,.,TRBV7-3,TGTGCCAGCAGCGTCCTAGCGGGAGGGTACAATGAGCAGTTCTTC,CASSVLAGGYNEQFF
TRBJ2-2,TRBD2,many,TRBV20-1,TGCAGTGCTAGTGGACTAGAATGGAACACCGGGGAGCTGTTTTTT,CSASGLEWNTGELFF
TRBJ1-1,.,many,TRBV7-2,TGTGCCAGCAGCTTCTGGGTACCGAACACTGAAGCTTTCTTT,CASSFWVPNTEAFF
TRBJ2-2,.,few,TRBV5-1,TGCGCCAGCAGCTGGGACCCCCGGCGGACCGGGGAGCTGTTTTTT,CASSWDPRRTGELFF
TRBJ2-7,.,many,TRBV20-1,TGCAGTGCTAGAGGGTCGAGGAACTCCCCCTCCTACGAGCAGTACTTC,CSARGSRNSPSYEQYF
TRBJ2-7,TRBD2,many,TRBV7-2,TGTGCCAGCAGCCCGGGGAGGGGTGGAGAGCAGTACTTC,CASSPGRGGEQYF
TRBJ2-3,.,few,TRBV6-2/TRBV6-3,TGTGCCGCAGCGGGTAGAGATACGCAGTATTTT,CAAAGRDTQYF
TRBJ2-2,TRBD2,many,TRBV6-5,TGTGCCAGCAGCACCCTGGGGCAGGGACTAGCGGGAGGGCCCCGGGAGCTGTTTTTT,CASSTLGQGLAGGPRELFF